The 30 T cell receptor beta chains below all came from one sample that was sequenced in a study of cytomegalovirus exposure and HLA in healthy donors. PCR used 60 Vbeta primers and 13 Jbeta primers. Profiled with immunoSEQ multiplex PCR; TCRdb holds only in-frame clones, not every one. Of about 140,000 clones listed, under 85% are singletons. Sequencing was carried out using PBMCs. The receptors were gathered from a man aged 18 to 30 in good health and CMV-seronegative.

Comment on this clone: The junction differs from germline at one of its ends, possibly a read error. The chain recombines TRBV5-4 with TRBJ1-3; D is undetermined. The CDR3 runs to 12 residues. Germline V gene sequence: CDR1 SGHNT, CDR2 YYREEE (reference sequence). CDR3 in amino acids: CAWRFSGSTIYF. Written as DNA, the CDR3 is TGTGCCTGGCGGTTCTCTGGAAGCACCATATATTTT.

This clone was observed a handful of times. V is TRBV9 and J is TRBJ1-5; D call uncertain. The V end was cut by 0 bases, the J end by 2 bases, with 6 bases between. The CDR3 totals 14 residues. Germline CDR1 SGDLS, CDR2 YYNGEE. The CDR3 sequence: CASSVGRGNQPQHF. DNA for the CDR3: TGTGCCAGCAGCGTAGGTCGGGGCAATCAGCCCCAGCATTTT.

The rearrangement uses TRBV15 and TRBJ2-5; TRBD2 aligns across 8 bases. The J call may be incorrect, as the DNA end agrees better with TRBJ2-7. Per germline, CDR1 LNHNV and CDR2 YYDKDF (reference sequence). CDR3 size: 20 residues. CDR3 residues: CATSRVGDGRVKWNNYEQYF. The CDR3 bases are TGTGCCACCAGCAGAGTGGGAGACGGGAGGGTTAAGTGGAACAACTACGAGCAGTACTTC.

This chain uses TRBV6-5 with TRBJ2-2; 8 bases fit TRBD1. The germline V gene has CDR1 MNHEY and CDR2 SVGAGI. With V trimmed by 6 bases and J by 6 bases, 9 bases remained unmatched. The CDR3 loop spans 15 amino acids. The CDR3 nucleotides read TGTGCCAGCAGGGAGGACAGGGAAAATCCCGGGGAGCTGTTTTTT. It codes for CASREDRENPGELFF.

This chain joins TRBV7-9 and TRBJ1-1; D remains ambiguous. Trimming pared 2 bases from V and 8 bases from J, leaving 12 bases between. Germline assignment: CDR1 SEHNR and CDR2 FQNEAQ (reference sequence). This CDR3 has 13 residues. The CDR3 DNA follows: TGTGCCAGCAGCTTAACCGTTCCAGTAGAAGCTTTCTTT. Translated: CASSLTVPVEAFF.

The gene calls are TRBV15 and TRBJ1-2; a possible D gene is TRBD1 (5 bases). Germline V gene lookup returns CDR1 LNHNV and CDR2 YYDKDF (reference sequence). The CDR3 contains 12 residues. V was cut by 5 bases and J by 4 bases, with 8 bases left in between. CDR3 in amino acids: CATSGGGYGYTF. The CDR3 DNA sequence: TGTGCCACCAGCGGGGGAGGCTATGGCTACACCTTC. Complete variable domain (other parts from reference TRBV15 and TRBJ1-2): DAMVIQNPRYQVTQFGKPVTLSCSQTLNHNVMYWYQQKSSQAPKLLFHYYDKDFNNEADTPDNFQSRRPNTSFCFLDIRSPGLGDTAMYLCATSGGGYGYTFGSGTRLTVV.

The chain recombines TRBV19 with TRBJ1-5; 9 bases match TRBD1. CDR1 is LNHDA and CDR2 is SQIVND in the germline V gene (reference sequence). V lost 9 bases, J lost 2 bases, and 2 bases stayed unmatched. The CDR3 loop spans 13 amino acids. Here the CDR3 reads CASRDRGNQPQHF. In DNA form, the CDR3 reads TGTGCCAGCCGGGACAGGGGCAATCAGCCCCAGCATTTT.

Only one count was recorded for this clone. J is TRBJ2-7 and V is TRBV18, with unresolved D. Germline CDR1 KGHSH, CDR2 LQKENI. The CDR3 has 16 amino acids. Trimming shortened V by 2 bases and J by 0 bases, and 14 bases separated the two germline ends. The CDR3 coding sequence is TGTGCCAGCTCACCAGCAGGCCAGGCGAGCTCCTACGAGCAGTACTTC. Residues: CASSPAGQASSYEQYF.

The V and J genes are TRBV19 and TRBJ1-4; D unresolved. V lost 3 bases and J 0 bases, leaving 5 bases between the germline ends. The germline gives CDR1 LNHDA, CDR2 SQIVND (reference sequence). The CDR3 contains 14 residues. The CDR3 coding sequence is TGTGCCAGTAGTATCATAGCAACTAATGAAAAACTGTTTTTT. Translated, it gives CASSIIATNEKLFF.

The V call is TRBV5-1, the J call TRBJ2-7; D possibly corresponds to TRBD1 (6 bases). The length of the CDR3 is 18 residues. Germline CDR1 SGHRS, CDR2 YFSETQ. V was cut by 4 bases and J by 3 bases, with 26 bases left in between. CDR3 sequence (DNA): TGCGCCAGCAGCCTACGAGATTCAGGGGTGGGCCAAATCTACGAGCAGTACTTC. Translation gives CASSLRDSGVGQIYEQYF. Variable domain in full (rest from reference TRBV5-1 and TRBJ2-7): KAGVTQTPRYLIKTRGQQVTLSCSPISGHRSVSWYQQTPGQGLQFLFEYFSETQRNKGNFPGRFSGRQFSNSRSEMNVSTLELGDSALYLCASSLRDSGVGQIYEQYFGPGTRLTVT.

This clone was recorded once. CDR3 DNA: TGTGCCTGGAGTGTAGGGGGGGCCGGCACCATATATTTT. Its translation is CAWSVGGAGTIYF. V gene TRBV30 combines with J gene TRBJ1-3; D is possibly TRBD1 (6 bases). This CDR3 contains 13 residues. Trimming took off 0 bases at V and 9 bases at J, with 12 bases between the two ends. Germline CDR1 reads GTSNPN; CDR2 reads SVGIG (reference sequence).

About this clone: This sample includes further DNA sequences coding for the same CDR3. The chain joins TRBV9 to TRBJ1-3; tentatively, D is TRBD1 (5 bases). CDR1 is SGDLS and CDR2 is YYNGEE in the germline V gene. V was cut by 4 bases and J by 0 bases, with 8 bases left in between. This CDR3 comprises 14 residues. The CDR3: CASSTTGSGNTIYF. The CDR3 coding sequence is TGTGCCAGCAGCACTACAGGCTCTGGAAACACCATATATTTT.

This chain joins TRBV19 and TRBJ1-1, with TRBD1 matching 7 bases. Looked up from germline, CDR1 is LNHDA and CDR2 is SQIVND (reference sequence). The CDR3 spans 13 residues. Trimming cost V 8 bases and J 8 bases; bases outside gene matches: 11. Written as DNA, the CDR3 is TGTGCCAGTCTAAAACAGGGGTCTTTAGAAGCTTTCTTT. The encoded protein is CASLKQGSLEAFF. Looking up the rest from reference TRBV19 and TRBJ1-1 gives the full variable domain: DGGITQSPKYLFRKEGQNVTLSCEQNLNHDAMYWYRQDPGQGLRLIYYSQIVNDFQKGDIAEGYSVSREKKESFPLTVTSAQKNPTAFYLCASLKQGSLEAFFGQGTRLTVV.

This clone was observed a single time. V is TRBV30 and J is TRBJ2-2; D gene uncertain. Germline CDR1 and CDR2: GTSNPN and SVGIG (reference sequence). The CDR3 is 14 residues long. V shed 5 bases and J shed 5 bases, with 15 bases lying between them. The CDR3 nucleotides read TGTGCCTGGTCCCAAGGAGATCGGACCGGGGAGCTGTTTTTT. Its translation is CAWSQGDRTGELFF.

This rearrangement joins TRBV30 to TRBJ2-2; D perhaps matches TRBD2 (6 bases). CDR3 length: 14 residues. V was shortened by 2 bases and J by 6 bases, with 13 bases between the two germline ends. CDR1 and CDR2 from the germline V gene are GTSNPN and SVGIG (reference sequence). CDR3 bases: TGTGCCTGGAGTCAGTCCGCGGGGCCCGGGGAGCTGTTTTTT. Translating gives CAWSQSAGPGELFF.

This chain connects TRBV7-9 to TRBJ2-2, with a weak D call TRBD1 (5 bases). The CDR3 length is 15 residues. The V end was cut by 2 bases, the J end by 4 bases, with 11 bases between. CDR1 and CDR2 from the germline V gene are SEHNR and FQNEAQ (reference sequence). DNA of the CDR3: TGTGCCAGCAGCTTAACCAGGGCGAGCACCGGGGAGCTGTTTTTT. This translates into CASSLTRASTGELFF. The variable domain in full, completed from reference TRBV7-9 and TRBJ2-2, reads DTGVSQNPRHKITKRGQNVTFRCDPISEHNRLYWYRQTLGQGPEFLTYFQNEAQLEKSRLLSDRFSAERPKGSFSTLEIQRTEQGDSAMYLCASSLTRASTGELFFGEGSRLTVL.

This chain links TRBV10-3 with TRBJ1-3; D is perhaps TRBD1 (6 bases). The CDR3 has 18 residues. Germline-derived CDR1 and CDR2 are ENHRY and SYGVKD. V was pared by 6 bases and J by 4 bases, with 25 bases between. CDR3 amino acids: CAIRPWTAGSIGGNTIYF. In DNA form, the CDR3 reads TGTGCCATCAGGCCCTGGACAGCCGGATCCATCGGGGGAAACACCATATATTTT.

The J gene is TRBJ1-6, the V gene TRBV27, with D tentatively TRBD1 (6 bases). Trimming took 3 bases from V and 7 from J, leaving 13 bases between them. This CDR3 is 15 amino acids long. CDR1 is MNHEY, CDR2 SMNVEV, per germline (reference sequence). This CDR3 is CASSFYRVDNSPLHF. In DNA, the CDR3 is TGTGCCAGCAGTTTTTACAGGGTTGACAATTCACCCCTCCACTTT.

The V gene is TRBV6-4, the J gene TRBJ2-3; 9 positions agree with TRBD2. The CDR3 contains 16 residues. The V segment lost 0 bases and the J segment 1 base; nucleotides outside the gene matches: 2. Germline CDR1 is MRHNA and CDR2 is SNTAGT. CDR3 nucleotide sequence: TGTGCCAGCAGTGACTCGGCTAGCGGGGGCACAGATACGCAGTATTTT. This translates into CASSDSASGGTDTQYF.

J is TRBJ1-2 and V is TRBV6-6, with TRBD1 identical over 8 bases. Germline V gene sequence: CDR1 MNHNY, CDR2 SVGAGI (reference sequence). The CDR3 runs 14 residues. The junction had 2 bases not matched to a gene; V was cut back by 2 bases and J by 3 bases. The CDR3 reads CASSYVTGDYGYTF. In DNA form, the CDR3 reads TGTGCCAGCAGTTACGTGACAGGGGACTATGGCTACACCTTC.

This clone was counted between two and nine times. The J gene is TRBJ1-4, the V gene TRBV6-6, with TRBD1 matching over 9 bases. Germline V gene lookup returns CDR1 MNHNY and CDR2 SVGAGI (reference sequence). Trimming at V came to 2 bases and at J to 6 bases, leaving 7 bases not matched to a gene. The CDR3 has 16 amino acids. The CDR3 DNA is TGTGCCAGCAGTTACCCTCGAACAGGGGGCGATGAAAAACTGTTTTTT. Its translation: CASSYPRTGGDEKLFF.

V usage is TRBV18 and J usage is TRBJ1-5; 9 bases match TRBD1. The ends lost 2 bases at V and 2 bases at J; junction bases unmatched: 16. Germline assignment: CDR1 KGHSH and CDR2 LQKENI. This CDR3 is 20 amino acids long. The CDR3 nucleotides read TGTGCCAGCTCACCAGAACCAGGACAGGGGAGGAAGCGGGGCAATCAGCCCCAGCATTTT. Amino acids: CASSPEPGQGRKRGNQPQHF.

The J gene is TRBJ1-2, the V gene TRBV27; no reliable D call. V lost 3 bases and J lost 4, with 12 bases in between. The CDR3 covers 14 residues. Germline CDR1 and CDR2: MNHEY and SMNVEV (reference sequence). CDR3 amino acids: CASSFEDRGYGYTF. CDR3 sequence (DNA): TGTGCCAGCAGTTTCGAGGATCGGGGCTATGGCTACACCTTC.

The chain couples TRBV30 to TRBJ2-7; perhaps TRBD2 as D (6 bases). Germline loops: CDR1 GTSNPN, CDR2 SVGIG (reference sequence). The CDR3 has 14 amino acids. V gave up 3 bases and J gave up 4 bases, with 16 bases separating them. CDR3 nucleotide sequence: TGTGCCTGGAGCGGTGGAGGGGCCTCTTACGAGCAGTACTTC. Translating gives CAWSGGGASYEQYF. The full variable domain, with the rest looked up from reference TRBV30 and TRBJ2-7, is SQTIHQWPATLVQPVGSPLSLECTVEGTSNPNLYWYRQAAGRGLQLLFYSVGIGQISSEVPQNLSASRPQDRQFILSSKKLLLSDSGFYLCAWSGGGASYEQYFGPGTRLTVT.

This sequence joins TRBV15 and TRBJ1-6, with D possibly being TRBD1 (5 bases). Trimming removed 1 base at V and 6 bases at J, with 13 bases between. The germline V gene has CDR1 LNHNV and CDR2 YYDKDF (reference sequence). The CDR3 covers 16 residues. The CDR3 bases are TGTGCCACCAGCAGAGCTGTCGGCAGGGCTAATTCACCCCTCCACTTT. Residues: CATSRAVGRANSPLHF. Together with reference TRBV15 and TRBJ1-6, the CDR3 gives the full variable domain: DAMVIQNPRYQVTQFGKPVTLSCSQTLNHNVMYWYQQKSSQAPKLLFHYYDKDFNNEADTPDNFQSRRPNTSFCFLDIRSPGLGDTAMYLCATSRAVGRANSPLHFGNGTRLTVT.

This rearrangement joins TRBV5-1 to TRBJ1-4; D not resolved. The germline V and J ends were trimmed by 0 bases and 5 bases, with 17 bases remaining between them. Germline CDR1 and CDR2: SGHRS and YFSETQ. This CDR3 is built from 17 residues. This CDR3 reads CASSLGATSGFNEKLFF. The DNA for the CDR3 is TGCGCCAGCAGCTTGGGGGCAACCTCAGGATTCAATGAAAAACTGTTTTTT.

The rearrangement links TRBV7-9 to TRBJ1-1; 7 bases agree with TRBD1. V shed 10 bases, J shed 1 base, and the junction held 12 bases outside the gene matches. Germline V gene lookup returns CDR1 SEHNR and CDR2 FQNEAQ (reference sequence). The CDR3 runs to 15 residues. CDR3 in amino acids: CAIYLKTGPNTEAFF. CDR3 DNA sequence: TGTGCCATTTACCTTAAGACAGGGCCGAACACTGAAGCTTTCTTT.

The genes are TRBV9 and TRBJ1-4; 10 positions agree with TRBD1. This CDR3 comprises 15 residues. The germline V gene has CDR1 SGDLS and CDR2 YYNGEE. Trimming took 3 bases from V and 7 from J; bases not matched to a gene: 6. DNA of the CDR3: TGTGCCAGCAGCGGGGACAGGGGAGTGGGTGAAAAACTGTTTTTT. Translation gives CASSGDRGVGEKLFF.

To note about this clone: Within the sample, other DNA sequences also encode this same CDR3. This rearrangement joins TRBV4-2 to TRBJ2-7, with TRBD2 matching over 7 bases. With V trimmed by 0 bases and J by 3 bases, 2 bases remained unmatched. Germline assignment: CDR1 LGHNA and CDR2 YNFKEQ. The CDR3 length is 14 residues. The CDR3 region has the DNA TGTGCCAGCAGCCAAGATCGCGGGAGCTACGAGCAGTACTTC. This gives the protein CASSQDRGSYEQYF.

This clone was observed once. This chain joins TRBV10-3 and TRBJ2-5; D is perhaps TRBD1 (7 bases). V gave up 10 bases and J gave up 1 base, with 13 bases separating them. Germline V lookup: CDR1 ENHRY, CDR2 SYGVKD. This CDR3 has 13 residues. The CDR3 bases are TGTGCCAGCGGGACAGCTACCCAAGAGACCCAGTACTTC. It encodes CASGTATQETQYF.